Sequencing of this T cell receptor beta chain was carried out in a study of blood T cells in healthy people across ages. Findings and limits, study-wide: Observed TCR beta diversity per million T cells went down as age went up. This fall followed a roughly linear course with age.

On this clonotype itself: The antigen is unknown.

For the second PCR, which ran for about 7 to 11 cycles, a sample-barcoded 5' primer and a J-beta primer mix were used. TCRdb reprocessed the 5' RACE reads via MiXCR and lists one record per CDR3 protein. The table shows some 1.8 million distinct CDR3 sequences, with approximately 39% occurring only once. Investigators took about 9.2 milliliters of peripheral blood from every donor. Samples each had at least 5.5 micrograms of total RNA extracted. In germline, CDR1 is SNHLY, CDR2 FYNNEI. V shed 6 bases and J shed 6 bases, with 9 bases lying between them. The CDR3 length is 11 residues. This chain links TRBV2 with TRBJ2-7; D is uncertain. The source of this sequence is a human donor in good health. Sequenced: blood. CDR3 sequence reads: CASSAQVEQYF. CDR3 DNA sequence: TGTGCCAGCAGCGCACAAGTCGAGCAGTACTTC.